These 10 T cell receptor beta chains were sequenced from one sample in a study of T cell responses to AZD1222 COVID-19 vaccine. Some clones are missing from TCRdb's copy, which holds only in-frame ones; the method was immunoSEQ multiplex PCR. The table has approximately 100,000 clones, around nine tenths seen once. Source: peripheral blood, taken on day 0 of AZD1222 vaccination. The origin of the receptors is an adult in good health.

The rearrangement joins TRBV11-2 to TRBJ1-6; D is perhaps TRBD1 (6 bases). Germline-derived CDR1 and CDR2 are SGHAT and FQNNGV. V gave up 1 base and J gave up 10 bases, with 14 bases separating them. The CDR3 runs to 15 residues. CDR3: CASSLVQGGGSPLHF. The DNA of the CDR3 is TGTGCCAGCAGCTTAGTACAGGGAGGAGGATCACCCCTCCACTTT.

The chain couples TRBV6-5 to TRBJ2-7; D unclear. Trimming removed 2 bases from V and 5 bases from J, with 13 bases in between. Germline CDR1 is MNHEY and CDR2 is SVGAGI. The CDR3 is made up of 14 amino acids. The CDR3 DNA reads TGTGCCAGCAGTTACCAAGTACAATCTAACGAGCAGTACTTC. Its protein is CASSYQVQSNEQYF.

V is TRBV7-2 and J is TRBJ2-1, with TRBD1 as a possible D gene (5 bases). The length of the CDR3 is 15 residues. From germline, CDR1 is SGHTA and CDR2 FQGNSA. Between the trimmed V and J ends, which lost 5 bases and 4 bases, there was a span of 15 bases. The CDR3 nucleotides are TGTGCCAGCAGCCCCAAGGGGCTAGGATACAATGAGCAGTTCTTC. Amino acid sequence: CASSPKGLGYNEQFF.

This clone occurred once. The chain is built from TRBV11-2 and TRBJ1-1; a possible D gene is TRBD1 (5 bases). V lost 3 bases and J 0 bases, leaving 11 bases between the germline ends. The CDR3 consists of 15 residues. CDR1 and CDR2 from the germline V gene are SGHAT and FQNNGV. The CDR3 here is CASSFDSWMNTEAFF. Written as DNA, the CDR3 is TGTGCCAGCAGCTTTGACAGCTGGATGAACACTGAAGCTTTCTTT.

CDR3 in amino acids: CSVDGQGGSDTQYF. CDR3 bases: TGCAGCGTTGATGGGCAGGGAGGATCAGATACGCAGTATTTT. The chain carries TRBV29-1 and TRBJ2-3; maybe TRBD2 (6 bases). In germline, CDR1 is SQVTM, CDR2 ANQGSEA. This CDR3 is 14 amino acids long. V dropped 3 bases and J dropped 4 bases, with 14 bases sitting between them.

The chain joins TRBV21-1 to TRBJ2-7; the table's D call of TRBD1 was not tested on the DNA. TRBV21-1 is a listed pseudogene. The CDR3 runs to 14 residues. CDR3 amino acids: CASNHDSAWLLQYF. The CDR3 bases are TGTGCCAGCAACCACGACAGTGCGTGGCTTTTGCAGTACTTC.

On this clone itself: One junction end disagrees with the germline gene, perhaps due to a read error. V and J are TRBV28 and TRBJ1-4; D is unresolved. Germline-derived CDR1 and CDR2 are MDHEN and SYDVKM. This CDR3 has 12 amino acids. CDR3 DNA: TGTGCCAGCAGTTTAACGTCCGAAGGGAGCGTTTTT. Its translation is CASSLTSEGSVF.

The V gene is TRBV15, the J gene TRBJ2-1, with D possibly called TRBD1 or TRBD2 (5 bases each). The CDR3 runs 14 residues. V was pared by 5 bases and J by 4 bases, with 12 bases between. Germline loops: CDR1 LNHNV, CDR2 YYDKDF (reference sequence). The CDR3 DNA is TGTGCCACCAGCGTCGTGGGACCTTACAATGAGCAGTTCTTC. Protein: CATSVVGPYNEQFF. Based on the CDR3 plus reference TRBV15 and TRBJ2-1, the full variable domain is DAMVIQNPRYQVTQFGKPVTLSCSQTLNHNVMYWYQQKSSQAPKLLFHYYDKDFNNEADTPDNFQSRRPNTSFCFLDIRSPGLGDTAMYLCATSVVGPYNEQFFGPGTRLTVL.

The rearrangement joins TRBV7-2 to TRBJ1-4, with D possibly TRBD1 on 6 matching bases. The germline V and J ends were trimmed by 0 bases and 4 bases, with 27 bases remaining between them. This CDR3 is built from 21 residues. Looked up from germline, CDR1 is SGHTA and CDR2 is FQGNSA. DNA for the CDR3: TGTGCCAGCAGCTTAGCACCGACGTCTGTAGGGGGAACAGGGCATAATGAAAAACTGTTTTTT. Its translation: CASSLAPTSVGGTGHNEKLFF. Combining the CDR3 with reference TRBV7-2 and TRBJ1-4 gives the whole variable domain GAGVSQSPSNKVTEKGKDVELRCDPISGHTALYWYRQSLGQGLEFLIYFQGNSAPDKSGLPSDRFSAERTGGSVSTLTIQRTQQEDSAVYLCASSLAPTSVGGTGHNEKLFFGSGTQLSVL.

The chain couples TRBV2 to TRBJ1-5; D possibly corresponds to TRBD1 (5 bases). Trimming took 0 bases from V and 9 from J, leaving 9 bases between them. In germline, CDR1 is SNHLY, CDR2 FYNNEI. The CDR3 has 13 amino acids. This CDR3 reads CASSEAQGGPQHF. The CDR3 DNA sequence: TGTGCCAGCAGTGAAGCTCAGGGAGGGCCCCAGCATTTT.